This paragraph reports one T cell receptor beta chain. Trimming removed 5 bases from V and 9 bases from J; junction bases left unmatched: 6. The CDR3 is 14 amino acids. The V gene's germline CDR1 is MNHEY and CDR2 SMNVEV (reference sequence). The data originate from a study of CD8 T cells in Susac syndrome. Random hexamers served to reverse transcribe roughly 0.45 to 1 ug RNA. TCR beta CDR3 was amplified by immunoSEQ covering 54 Vbeta and 13 Jbeta. TCRdb recomputed calls from the immunoSEQ multiplex PCR reads with MiXCR, one row per CDR3 protein. The table lists roughly 300,000 distinct CDR3 sequences, around 84% of them singletons. CD8+ and CD4+ T cells circulating in blood were sequenced for TCR beta. The multiple sclerosis control group consisted of treatment-naive patients whose relapsing-remitting disease, which was either stable or active, fulfilled revised McDonald criteria. The CD8+ and CD4+ T cells were negatively isolated, with the TEMRA cells enriched by FACS.

The gene calls are TRBV27 and TRBJ2-1; 11 positions match TRBD2. The receptor's source is a human donor with multiple sclerosis. The sequencing sample was made of CD8+ T cells from PBMCs. The CDR3 region is CASSPGTSGGEQFF. The CDR3 bases are TGTGCCAGCAGTCCCGGGACTAGCGGAGGTGAGCAGTTCTTC.